This T cell receptor beta chain stems from a study of OX40 agonist ivuxolimab in advanced cancers. Regarding the study in general: Ivuxolimab, which targeted the costimulatory receptor OX40 (CD134), was an agonistic, fully human IgG2 monoclonal antibody. The dose-escalation cohort was about 83% male with a mean age of approximately 60 years, ranging from roughly 23 to 80. Patients were allowed to have had prior anti-PD-1, anti-PD-L1 or anti-CTLA-4 therapy, and approximately 43% of the dose-escalation patients had previously received checkpoint inhibitors. Of the approximately 50 dose-escalation patients, hepatocellular carcinoma was present in about 20, melanoma in approximately 15, renal cell carcinoma in 9 and head and neck cancer in 9. Peripheral TCRbeta sequencing was intended to test whether TCR sequence diversity was altered and clonal T-cell expansion was caused by ivuxolimab. The monotherapy dose-escalation portion (N ≈ 56 patients) of the phase I ivuxolimab trial is reported in the paper. Partial responses were achieved by three dose-escalation patients, of whom one had hepatocellular carcinoma and two had cutaneous melanoma. Intravenous ivuxolimab was administered to patients every 2 weeks at six dose levels: 0.01, 0.1, 0.3, 1.5, 3 and 10 mg/kg. Overall study results and their limits: Low levels of normalized T-cell clonal expansion were also shown by some nonresponding patients. The antigen specificity of the peripheral T cells that underwent clonal expansion was not determined. In partial responders in the 0.1-3.0 mg/kg groups, normalized peripheral clonal expansion was found to be among the lowest, especially among CD8+ T cells. After ivuxolimab, CD8+ T cells had more expanded clones than CD4+ T cells on average. At doses of 0.1 to 3.0 mg/kg, clonal expansion of both CD4+ and CD8+ blood T cells was observed from baseline to week 6.

Trimming at the junction amounts to 0 bases on V and 7 bases on J, and the germline ends lie 13 bases apart. For CDR1 and CDR2, the germline V gene lists KGHSH and LQKENI. From its cysteine to its phenylalanine, the CDR3 spans 14 amino acids. Here the CDR3 DNA is all that survives: 42 bases in frame from base 1. To sequence the TCRbeta CDR3 region, genomic DNA was isolated from the sorted cells. The immunoSEQ Assay was used to sequence the TCRbeta CDR3 regions. TCRdb's version of the immuneACCESS table is confined to in-frame rearrangements and falls short of the full clone set. An unresolved V gene accounts for under half of the shortfall where checked; the remainder is of unknown origin. The table for this sample lists thousands of clones; roughly two thirds of them were counted only once. In total, the top ten clones hold 69% of the sample. This clone has a single count. No antigen is known for it. No base quality values were provided; no much bigger clone lies one nucleotide off. Evidence from one read is weak.

Patients with a history of autoimmune disease or receiving systemic immunosuppression were excluded from the trial. Peripheral blood for TCR sequencing was drawn from every dose cohort at baseline, at cycle 4 day 1 and at cycle 7 day 1. The samples were drawn from a first-in-human, open-label, multicenter phase I dose-escalation trial of ivuxolimab. Adults with locally advanced or metastatic melanoma, renal cell, hepatocellular, or head and neck squamous cell carcinoma were enrolled in the trial. Before TCR sequencing, CD4+ T cells and CD8+ T cells were sorted from peripheral blood as separate populations.

This clonotype originated in an adult with an advanced solid tumor such as melanoma, head and neck, liver or kidney cancer. Here the chain combines TRBV18 and TRBJ2-7; the best D guess is TRBD1, with 6 bases matching. The sequencing here drew on CD4+ or CD8+ T cells sorted from blood, taken in a trial of the OX40 agonist ivuxolimab. The CDR3 reads CASSPPDRSWEQYF. In nucleotide form, the sequence is TGTGCCAGCTCACCACCAGACAGGTCTTGGGAGCAGTACTTC. With the rest looked up from the reference TRBV18 and TRBJ2-7 genes rather than sequenced, the full variable domain is NAGVMQNPRHLVRRRGQEARLRCSPMKGHSHVYWYRQLPEEGLKFMVYLQKENIIDESGMPKERFSAEFPKEGPSILRIQQVVRGDSAAYFCASSPPDRSWEQYFGPGTRLTVT.